The clone carrying this T cell receptor beta chain was recorded once. The missing conserved phenylalanine or tryptophan at the end of this CDR3 makes a read error likely. CDR1 is WNHNN and CDR2 is SYGVQD in the germline V gene (reference sequence). The length of the CDR3 is 13 residues. This sample stems from a study of tumor and adjacent non-tumor tissue in lung cancer. This sample's RNA came from whole unsorted tissue. Distant lung tissue was collected more than 3 cm away from the tumor edge. Three rounds of nested PCR, following a modified ARM-PCR protocol, produced the TCRbeta library. Each CDR3 protein is one row after TCRdb ran MiXCR on the multiplex PCR reads. The table lists 80,000 or so distinct CDR3 sequences, roughly 80% of them singletons, with about 51% in the top ten.

The chain uses TRBV10-1 and TRBJ2-7; tentatively, D is TRBD1 (6 bases). Sequenced material: distant non-tumor lung tissue. The receptor was isolated from a man in his fifties or sixties with non-small cell lung cancer. This CDR3 is CTSRGQEAYEQYL. The CDR3 DNA reads as TGCACCAGCAGGGGTCAGGAGGCATACGAGCAGTACTTA.